Listed below are T cell receptor beta chains from one sample, sequenced in a study of PD-1 blockade in classical Hodgkin lymphoma. TCRdb's table, derived via immunoSEQ multiplex PCR, lists solely in-frame clones and lacks some. Of approximately 70,000 clones detected, 93% appear once; the ten largest clones hold about 2.6%. The sequenced material came from peripheral blood mononuclear cells (PBMCs). These receptors all stem from a human donor with classical Hodgkin lymphoma. Each CDR3 is given without its conserved first and last residue. Not all rows give a size; the values are once, few, many and, for expanded clones, a class.

v_call	clone_size	cdr3_aa
TRBV11-3	NA	ASSLSEDRGATGELF
TRBV27	NA	ASLHYEQF
TRBV6-4	NA	ASSETRHSGANVLT
TRBV19	NA	ASSISRGVPNTGELF
TRBV5-1	NA	ASGLGGSSYNSPLH
TRBV6-1	NA	ASRQDRGKSTEAF
TRBV11-2	NA	ASSLGARGKGETQY
TRBV10-3	NA	AISETGKDQPQH
TRBV11-2	NA	ASSSGLAGASEQF
TRBV28	NA	ASSLWGAGPQH
TRBV15	NA	ATSRDLQAANYGYT
TRBV9	NA	ASSATLGGPSYEQY
TRBV4-3	NA	ASSQDPAGGSEQY
TRBV4-3	NA	ASSQDIGRPYNEQF
TRBV5-1	NA	ASSTISLAGGQGEQY
TRBV9	NA	ASSGRTSGRASVTGELF
TRBV6-5	NA	ASDRGGTGELF
TRBV19	NA	ASSILPSSYNEQF
TRBV5-1	once	ASSSGWGDSPLH
TRBV29-1	NA	SVVRAGVYGYT
TRBV15	NA	ATSRDLPYEQY
TRBV4-2	NA	ASSQVRGVETQY
TRBV7-9	NA	ASSLGTSGGSYNEQF
TRBV5-1	NA	ASSPSGLAGGSSDEQF
TRBV28	NA	ASTLSGTIQPSSYNEQF
TRBV5-1	NA	ASSFPSGGADTQY